A few counts support the clone carrying this T cell receptor (beta chain). Its antigen is still unknown. The sample belongs to a study of T-cell memory formation after mild COVID-19. Notes on the study in general: Researchers report contracting CD4+ clones mostly in CM and EM, with CD8+ clones in EMRA.

The J segment lost 5 bases and the V segment lost 2 bases, leaving 9 bases of the junction unmatched. This CDR3 spans 17 amino acids. In TCRdb, the 5' RACE reads were re-called with MiXCR into one record per CDR3 protein. The sample includes 540,000 or so distinct CDR3 sequences, around 21% of them seen just once. The material sequenced was PBMCs or a T cell subset sorted from them (not recorded which). The chain carries TRBV12-3 or TRBV12-4 and TRBJ2-5; 12 bases are a match to TRBD2. The sequence was collected from an adult woman who had mild COVID-19 (a few samples of this study predate the infection). Cell type and time point are not known. CDR3 in DNA: TGTGCCAGCAGTTTAAGGCTAGCGGGAGGGCCAGCGGAGACCCAGTACTTC. This sequence encodes CASSLRLAGGPAETQYF.